The rows below give T cell receptor beta chains drawn from one sample of a study of blood T cell repertoires in COVID-19. Assay: immunoSEQ multiplex PCR; the TCRdb copy retains only in-frame clones and omits some. The data show around 220,000 clones, with around 80% seen just once and just under 20% held by the top ten. Source material: peripheral blood. These TCRs come from a man aged 30 to 45 with active or convalescent COVID-19. Each CDR3 is given with its conserved first and last residue. D genes are given only for firm matches. Part of the rows lack a size; the others show once, few, many or a class for expanded clones.

size	D	J	V	DNA	CDR3
-	-	TRBJ2-3	TRBV21-1	TGTGCCAGCAGCAAAGAGCGCCTAGCACATACGACTAGCACAGATACGCAGTATTTT	CASSKERLAHTTSTDTQYF
-	TRBD2	TRBJ2-1	TRBV19	TGTGCCAGTAGTACCCATACTAGCGGGGGGGCTTATGAGCAGTTCTTC	CASSTHTSGGAYEQFF
-	-	TRBJ2-3	TRBV5-1	TGCGCCAGCAGCTTAAGGGAGACAGATACGCAGTATTTT	CASSLRETDTQYF
-	-	TRBJ1-4	TRBV28	TGTGCCAGCAGTGTCCGCGACAGGTTGTCTCTTGAAAAACTGTTTTTT	CASSVRDRLSLEKLFF
-	-	TRBJ1-1	TRBV7-2	TGTGCCAGCAGCCGTCAGGGTAACACTGAAGCTTTCTTT	CASSRQGNTEAFF
-	-	TRBJ2-5	TRBV5-1	TGCGCCAGCAGCTTGTCCGCAGTGGAGACCCAGTACTTC	CASSLSAVETQYF
-	-	TRBJ2-4	TRBV30	TGTGCCTGGATGACGGGTGGGAGGGGGAACATTCAGTACTTC	CAWMTGGRGNIQYF
few	TRBD1	TRBJ1-5	TRBV5-5	TGTGCCAGCAGCACTAAGACAGGGTATCAGCCCCAGCATTTT	CASSTKTGYQPQHF
-	-	TRBJ2-4	TRBV9	TGTGCCAGCAGCGTAGAGGGCAGGGGATGGAGCATTCAGTACTTC	CASSVEGRGWSIQYF
-	TRBD1	TRBJ1-1	TRBV19	TGTGCCAGTAGTATACAGGGGGCGCGAACTGAAGCTTTCTTT	CASSIQGARTEAFF
-	-	TRBJ2-1	TRBV24-1	TGTGCCGCGCAACAGGGCCCTGGTGAGCAGTTCTTC	CAAQQGPGEQFF
-	TRBD2	TRBJ2-7	TRBV20-1	TGCAGTGCCCGGGGGGAGTACGAGCAGTACTTC	CSARGEYEQYF
-	-	TRBJ2-1	TRBV28	TGTGCCAGCAGCTCCCCGGGACACGAGTACAATGAGCAGTTCTTC	CASSSPGHEYNEQFF
few	TRBD1	TRBJ2-2	TRBV3-1/TRBV3-2	TGTGCCAGCAGCGGACAGGGAACCGGGGAGCTGTTTTTT	CASSGQGTGELFF
-	-	TRBJ1-3	TRBV5-4	TGTGCCAGCAGCTTGGGAGGTGGCTCGAGCTCTGGAAACACCATATATTTT	CASSLGGGSSSGNTIYF
few	-	TRBJ1-2	TRBV7-2	TGTGCCAGCAGCTTAGCGCGGGCAAGGGGGGGCAGGAACTATGGCTACACCTTC	CASSLARARGGRNYGYTF
few	-	TRBJ1-2	TRBV18	TGTGCCAGCTCACCAGGGAGGGACATATATGGCTACACCTTC	CASSPGRDIYGYTF
-	TRBD1	TRBJ2-7	TRBV2	TGTGCCAGCCTCCGGGACAGGGCCTCCTACGAGCAGTACTTC	CASLRDRASYEQYF
-	-	TRBJ2-3	TRBV3-1/TRBV3-2	TGTGCCAGCAGCCCTTTTAGCACAGATACGCAGTATTTT	CASSPFSTDTQYF
-	-	TRBJ2-5	TRBV6-5	TGTGCCAGCAGTTTAGGACAGAGTTGGGAGACCCAGTACTTC	CASSLGQSWETQYF
-	-	TRBJ1-5	TRBV19	TGTGCCAGTAGTATACAGGGCACTCAGCCCCAGCATTTT	CASSIQGTQPQHF
-	-	TRBJ2-2	TRBV18	TGTGCCAGCTCACCAGGGTACAGGAACACCGGGGAGCTGTTTTTT	CASSPGYRNTGELFF
-	-	TRBJ1-6	TRBV9	TGTGCCAGCAGCGTAGATCCAGGGAAGGGGTATTCACCCCTCCACTTT	CASSVDPGKGYSPLHF
-	TRBD1	TRBJ1-2	TRBV29-1	TGCAGCGTGACGGGACAGGCGTCTAACTATGGCTACACCTTC	CSVTGQASNYGYTF
-	TRBD2	TRBJ2-2	TRBV11-2	TGTGCCAGCAGCTTTGTCGGACTAGATTTAGGCGGGGAGCTGTTTTTT	CASSFVGLDLGGELFF
once	TRBD1	TRBJ2-7	TRBV5-4	TGTGCCAGCAGCTCACAGGGGGCGCGGGTCTACGAGCAGTACTTC	CASSSQGARVYEQYF
-	-	TRBJ2-2	TRBV4-1	TGCGCCAGCAGCCTTTCCAGGACGGCCGGGGACACCGGGGAGCTGTTTTTT	CASSLSRTAGDTGELFF